Listed here are 6 T cell receptor beta chains from one sample, sequenced in a study of blood T cell repertoires in COVID-19. This table comes from immunoSEQ multiplex PCR, and its TCRdb copy is limited to in-frame clones, with some not included. The sample shows some 120,000 clones, roughly 80% of them seen only once. Sequenced: peripheral blood. The receptor set was obtained from a human donor in a cohort sampled during active COVID-19.

As DNA, the CDR3 is TGTGCCAGCAGCCTCCAGGGGGTCCCGGAATACAATGAGCAGTTCTTC. Its protein is CASSLQGVPEYNEQFF. The chain uses TRBV7-9 and TRBJ2-1; TRBD1 matches at 7 bases. The CDR3 spans 16 residues. CDR1 and CDR2 (germline): SEHNR, FQNEAQ (reference sequence). J was trimmed by 4 bases and V by 5 bases; bases with no gene match: 11.

This clone has a single count. The rearrangement links TRBV11-2 to TRBJ2-1, with 8 bases fitting TRBD2. CDR3 length: 10 residues. The V segment lost 8 bases and the J segment 13 bases; nucleotides outside the gene matches: 4. CDR1 SGHAT and CDR2 FQNNGV come from the germline V gene. CDR3 protein: CASSGGRQFF. The CDR3, as DNA: TGTGCCAGCTCGGGGGGGCGTCAGTTCTTC.

This clone has more than one count but fewer than ten. The rearrangement joins TRBV4-2 to TRBJ1-2; 9 nucleotides match TRBD1. Germline CDR1 reads LGHNA; CDR2 reads YNFKEQ. The V segment lost 4 bases and the J segment 2 bases; nucleotides outside the gene matches: 8. The CDR3 totals 16 residues. CDR3: CASSRLQGAQNYGYTF. CDR3 bases: TGTGCCAGCAGCCGATTACAGGGGGCACAAAACTATGGCTACACCTTC.

The chain employs TRBV4-1 and TRBJ1-1; D gene uncertain. Germline-derived CDR1 and CDR2 are MGHRA and YSYEKL. Trimming cost V 4 bases and J 2 bases, with 14 bases left between them. The CDR3 is 15 amino acids. The CDR3 spells CASSPPTGINTEAFF. CDR3 DNA: TGCGCCAGCAGCCCCCCCACGGGGATCAACACTGAAGCTTTCTTT.

This rearrangement joins TRBV5-1 to TRBJ1-1, with 10 bases aligning to TRBD1. The length of the CDR3 is 14 residues. Germline trimming cut 0 bases from V and 6 bases from J; bases unmatched to any gene: 2. The V gene's germline CDR1 is SGHRS and CDR2 YFSETQ. The CDR3 is CASSLGQGASEAFF. CDR3 bases: TGCGCCAGCAGCTTGGGACAGGGGGCTTCTGAAGCTTTCTTT.

The rearrangement uses TRBV5-5 and TRBJ2-2, with 7 positions matching TRBD2. With V trimmed by 5 bases and J by 3 bases, 10 bases remained unmatched. This CDR3 is built from 16 residues. Germline lookup yields CDR1 SGHKS and CDR2 YYEKEE (reference sequence). Here the CDR3 reads CASRIGSGVDTGELFF. The CDR3 DNA sequence: TGTGCCAGCAGGATAGGGAGCGGGGTTGACACCGGGGAGCTGTTTTTT.